These 26 T cell receptor beta chains share one sample of origin, sequenced in a study of OX40 agonist ivuxolimab in advanced cancers. Generated by immunoSEQ multiplex PCR, the TCRdb table keeps only in-frame clones and is missing some. Among approximately 23,000 clones listed, approximately 83% were seen once. This sample comprised CD4+ or CD8+ T cells sorted from blood, obtained in a trial of the OX40 agonist ivuxolimab. The receptors here all came from an adult with an advanced solid tumor such as melanoma, head and neck, liver or kidney cancer.

CDR3 DNA sequence: TGTGCTAGTGGTTTGGGGACTGTAGCCTACGAGCAGTACTTC. It codes for CASGLGTVAYEQYF. The chain links TRBV12-5 to TRBJ2-7, with TRBD2 as a possible D gene (5 bases). V gave up 1 base and J gave up 2 bases, with 9 bases separating them. There are 14 residues in the CDR3. The germline gives CDR1 LGHNT, CDR2 FRNRAP.

V and J are TRBV10-3 and TRBJ2-2; either TRBD1 or TRBD2 may supply D (5 bases each). The CDR3 runs 18 residues. CDR1 is ENHRY and CDR2 is SYGVKD in the germline V gene. V lost 0 bases and J 3 bases, leaving 17 bases between the germline ends. CDR3 bases: TGTGCCATCAGTGAGTCGATGCCGGGGCTAGAAGACACCGGGGAGCTGTTTTTT. Its protein product is CAISESMPGLEDTGELFF.

The chain joins TRBV27 to TRBJ2-7; D is possibly TRBD1 (6 bases). Trimming cost V 5 bases and J 2 bases, with 13 bases left between them. Germline V lookup: CDR1 MNHEY, CDR2 SMNVEV (reference sequence). CDR3 length: 14 residues. The DNA for the CDR3 is TGTGCCAGCAGTAGGGGACATGTCCCCTACGAGCAGTACTTC. Amino acid sequence: CASSRGHVPYEQYF.

This clone was seen only a few times. The genes are TRBV4-2 and TRBJ1-2; tentative D call: TRBD1 (5 bases). Germline V gives CDR1 LGHNA, CDR2 YNFKEQ. CDR3 length equals 14 residues. Deletions cut 0 bases from V and 4 bases from J, with 9 bases between. The CDR3 sequence is CASSQDPGTYGYTF. CDR3 nucleotide sequence: TGTGCCAGCAGCCAAGATCCAGGGACCTATGGCTACACCTTC.

This chain links TRBV5-5 with TRBJ1-6; D possibly corresponds to TRBD1 (5 bases). The CDR3 has 19 amino acids. The germline CDR1 and CDR2 sequences are SGHKS and YYEKEE (reference sequence). V lost 0 bases and J lost 0, with 16 bases in between. The CDR3 coding sequence is TGTGCCAGCAGCTTGGTTTTAGGGGACCGAAGCTCCTATAATTCACCCCTCCACTTT. Its translation is CASSLVLGDRSSYNSPLHF.

The CDR3 DNA sequence: TGTGCCAGCAGCCAAGGGTTAAGCGGGATGTCCTACGAGCAGTACTTC. It codes for CASSQGLSGMSYEQYF. J is TRBJ2-7 and V is TRBV14; 7 bases are shared with TRBD2. The CDR3 loop spans 16 amino acids. V shed 1 base and J 1 base; nucleotides not matched to a gene: 7. Germline loops: CDR1 SGHDN, CDR2 FVKESK.

A remark on this clone: A read error may produce the germline difference seen at one junction end. This chain connects TRBV7-7 to TRBJ2-7; TRBD1 is a possible D gene (6 bases). Germline V gives CDR1 SSHAT, CDR2 FNYEAQ (reference sequence). The CDR3 covers 15 residues. As DNA, the CDR3 is TGTGCTAGCAGCTCCTCCCCCGGGGACAATGACGAGCAGTACTTC. This codes for CASSSSPGDNDEQYF.

This chain links TRBV13 with TRBJ2-7, with TRBD1 matching over 10 bases. This CDR3 region has 16 residues. Germline V gene data show CDR1 as PRHDT and CDR2 as FYEKMQ (reference sequence). J lost 3 bases, V lost 5 bases, and 10 bases had no gene match. CDR3 in DNA: TGTGCCAGCAGCCCCCTTCCCGGGACAGGGGTCTACGAGCAGTACTTC. Translated, it gives CASSPLPGTGVYEQYF.

The chain recombines TRBV6-5 with TRBJ1-2, with D possibly TRBD1 on 5 matching bases. Germline assignment: CDR1 MNHEY and CDR2 SVGAGI. CDR3 length: 15 residues. Trimming removed 2 bases from V and 4 bases from J, with 14 bases in between. CDR3 amino acids: CASSYAETASYGYTF. The CDR3 coding sequence is TGTGCCAGCAGTTACGCGGAGACAGCTTCCTATGGCTACACCTTC.

V and J are TRBV4-1 and TRBJ1-1; no clear D. This CDR3 is 14 amino acids long. From germline, CDR1 is MGHRA and CDR2 YSYEKL. V lost 0 bases and J 9 bases, leaving 14 bases between the germline ends. The CDR3 loop reads CASSQDRVTLKAFF. For the CDR3, the DNA is TGCGCCAGCAGCCAAGATCGAGTGACACTCAAAGCTTTCTTT.

The J gene is TRBJ1-2, the V gene TRBV27; 7 nucleotides agree with TRBD1. The trim removed 5 bases at V and 6 bases at J, leaving 9 bases unmatched. CDR3 length: 14 amino acids. The germline gives CDR1 MNHEY, CDR2 SMNVEV (reference sequence). The CDR3 loop reads CASSRRDSLHGYTF. CDR3 DNA: TGTGCCAGCAGTCGACGGGACAGCCTCCATGGCTACACCTTC.

This clone was detected a few times. The chain is built from TRBV7-8 and TRBJ1-4; D not certain. Germline CDR1 SGHVS, CDR2 FQNEAQ. The ends were cut back, 5 bases at V and 7 bases at J, with 14 bases in the middle. This CDR3 is 14 amino acids long. The CDR3 DNA sequence: TGTGCCAGCAGCCACGGGAGAGGGAGTGAAAAACTGTTTTTT. As protein: CASSHGRGSEKLFF.

V gene TRBV19 combines with J gene TRBJ2-3; unclear D gene. Germline CDR1 LNHDA, CDR2 SQIVND (reference sequence). The V and J ends lost 7 bases and 5 bases respectively, with 7 bases between them. This CDR3 is 11 amino acids long. The CDR3 nucleotides read TGTGCCAGTAATGTAGAAGATACGCAGTATTTT. Its translation: CASNVEDTQYF.

This clone was seen a single time. The chain links TRBV7-9 to TRBJ2-7; D is unclear. CDR3 size: 10 residues. The germline gives CDR1 SEHNR, CDR2 FQNEAQ (reference sequence). The V end was cut by 5 bases, the J end by 7 bases, with 6 bases between. This CDR3 reads CASSPEEQYF. CDR3 DNA: TGTGCCAGCAGCCCCGAGGAGCAGTACTTC.

This clone is labeled medium-sized. The rearrangement uses TRBV7-9 and TRBJ2-3; D is ambiguous. In germline, CDR1 is SEHNR, CDR2 FQNEAQ (reference sequence). V lost 5 bases to trimming and J lost 4 bases, with 19 bases between them. CDR3 size: 16 residues. CDR3 DNA sequence: TGTGCCAGCAGCCTTGGTCCAGCTCGGTCGGCAGATACGCAGTATTTT. The encoded protein is CASSLGPARSADTQYF.

This chain uses TRBV7-2 with TRBJ1-1; 7 nucleotides line up with TRBD1. The CDR3 covers 17 residues. The germline V gene encodes CDR1 SGHTA and CDR2 FQGNSA. The V segment lost 5 bases and the J segment 0 bases; nucleotides outside the gene matches: 12. The CDR3 coding sequence is TGTGCCAGCAGCGCGCAGACAGGGTGGCCCATGAACACTGAAGCTTTCTTT. Translation: CASSAQTGWPMNTEAFF.

The chain joins TRBV9 to TRBJ2-7; D is unresolved. The germline V gene has CDR1 SGDLS and CDR2 YYNGEE. The germline V and J ends were trimmed by 0 bases and 0 bases, with 7 bases remaining between them. There are 14 residues in the CDR3. The CDR3: CASSVADDSYEQYF. The CDR3 nucleotides are TGTGCCAGCAGCGTAGCTGACGACTCCTACGAGCAGTACTTC.

The chain carries TRBV27 and TRBJ2-7, with TRBD1 matching 11 bases. The CDR3 runs 15 residues. The germline gives CDR1 MNHEY, CDR2 SMNVEV (reference sequence). With V trimmed by 6 bases and J by 0 bases, 4 bases remained unmatched. CDR3 residues: CASSPGTGGSYEQYF. DNA of the CDR3: TGTGCCAGCAGCCCCGGGACAGGGGGCTCCTACGAGCAGTACTTC.

This chain joins TRBV2 and TRBJ1-5, with TRBD1 identical over 7 bases. Trimming at V came to 6 bases and at J to 10 bases, leaving 6 bases not matched to a gene. CDR1 and CDR2 (germline): SNHLY, FYNNEI. The CDR3 contains 12 residues. This CDR3 is CASSPDREPQHF. CDR3 DNA sequence: TGTGCCAGCAGCCCCGACAGGGAACCCCAGCATTTT.

The V and J genes are TRBV7-9 and TRBJ2-7, with TRBD1 as a possible D gene (6 bases). The V and J ends lost 5 bases and 3 bases respectively, with 14 bases between them. This CDR3 is 14 amino acids long. CDR1 is SEHNR and CDR2 is FQNEAQ in the germline V gene (reference sequence). The CDR3 DNA is TGTGCCAGCAGCCCGTTGCGAGGGGGCTACGAGCAGTACTTC. It encodes CASSPLRGGYEQYF.

This clone is medium-sized (0.01 to 0.1%). The rearrangement links TRBV6-1 to TRBJ2-7; the D is unclear. Germline V gene lookup returns CDR1 MNHNS and CDR2 SASEGT. This CDR3 has 12 amino acids. Trimming stripped 7 bases from V and 0 bases from J, with 7 bases between. CDR3 DNA: TGTGCCAGCATCGGCAGCTCCTACGAGCAGTACTTC. As protein: CASIGSSYEQYF.

Written as DNA, the CDR3 is TGCGCCAGCAGCTTGGGGACAATTTCGAACACCGGGGAGCTGTTTTTT. The encoded protein is CASSLGTISNTGELFF. This rearrangement joins TRBV5-1 to TRBJ2-2; D might be TRBD1 (5 bases). Germline CDR1 SGHRS, CDR2 YFSETQ. The CDR3 has 16 residues. The V end lost 0 bases, the J end lost 0 bases, and 9 bases lay between the germline ends.

This chain uses TRBV9 with TRBJ2-7, with D possibly called TRBD1 or TRBD2 (5 bases each). Germline CDR1 SGDLS, CDR2 YYNGEE. V lost 7 bases and J lost 0, with 14 bases in between. The CDR3 runs to 14 residues. The CDR3 DNA reads TGTGCCAGCTCGTTCCGGGACGGCTCCTACGAGCAGTACTTC. Protein product: CASSFRDGSYEQYF.

V usage is TRBV2 and J usage is TRBJ2-7; 8 bases line up with TRBD2. Germline V gene data show CDR1 as SNHLY and CDR2 as FYNNEI. V lost 2 bases to trimming and J lost 3 bases; unmatched junction nucleotides: 6. There are 15 residues in the CDR3. The CDR3 sequence: CASSEPGGGFYEQYF. The CDR3 bases are TGTGCCAGCAGTGAACCCGGGGGGGGATTCTACGAGCAGTACTTC.

The chain couples TRBV9 to TRBJ2-5, with unresolved D. The V gene's germline CDR1 is SGDLS and CDR2 YYNGEE. Deletions cut 0 bases from V and 1 base from J, with 7 bases between. The CDR3 has 14 amino acids. CDR3 coding DNA: TGTGCCAGCAGCGTAGAGGCAACCCAAGAGACCCAGTACTTC. As protein: CASSVEATQETQYF.

This chain connects TRBV27 to TRBJ1-1, with 9 positions matching TRBD1. The CDR3 consists of 15 residues. Germline V gene lookup returns CDR1 MNHEY and CDR2 SMNVEV (reference sequence). The J segment lost 5 bases and the V segment lost 0 bases, leaving 4 bases of the junction unmatched. The CDR3 sequence is CASSLSGTGLTEAFF. As DNA, the CDR3 is TGTGCCAGCAGTTTATCCGGGACAGGGCTAACTGAAGCTTTCTTT.